The T cell receptor beta chain described here comes from a study of breast tumors, draining lymph nodes, adjacent tissues. The CDR3 is 15 residues long. CDR1 LGHNT and CDR2 FRNRAP come from the germline V gene. Of note for this clonotype: The antigen is unknown. The germline gene is not matched at one end of the junction; a read error may be the cause.

TCRdb analysed the multiplex PCR reads with MiXCR anew, one entry per CDR3 protein. The sample lists roughly 17,000 distinct CDR3 sequences, over 55% seen once, with approximately 18% in the top ten. Findings and limits, study-wide: Tumor T cell lymph node origin was a supported hypothesis, not proven.

Material: tumor-adjacent breast tissue. The sequence derives from a female donor with breast cancer. Some clones in this sample may be carry-over from other donors' samples. V usage is TRBV12-5 and J usage is TRBJ1-6, with D possibly being TRBD1 (5 bases). As DNA, the CDR3 is TGTGCTAGCGGTTTGGCGGGGGGGAGTGGTTCACCCCTCCACTTT. It codes for CASGLAGGSGSPLHF.